The 27 T cell receptor beta chains in this list originate from one sample, sequenced in a study of vaccination effects on CD4 cells after COVID-19. The data were produced by immunoSEQ multiplex PCR, yet TCRdb's version contains in-frame clones alone and is incomplete. The sample lists tens of thousands of clones; approximately 80% were seen once. Expansion of antigen-specific CD4+ T cells with viral peptide pools was carried out by the ViraFEST assay before sequencing. CD4+ T cells were isolated after nine to ten days of culture. Their cognate antigens are unknown. Sequencing was performed on CD4+ T cells from PBMCs cultured with HCoV-229E spike peptides, taken before COVID-19 vaccination. These TCRs come from a human donor who received a COVID-19 vaccine.

This clone has just one count. The CDR3 sequence is CASSLVTGTPQETQYF. The CDR3 bases are TGCGCCAGCAGCTTGGTAACAGGGACGCCTCAAGAGACCCAGTACTTC. The chain joins TRBV5-1 to TRBJ2-5; D possibly corresponds to TRBD1 (6 bases). CDR1 SGHRS and CDR2 YFSETQ come from the germline V gene. CDR3 length equals 16 residues. The V gene lost 0 bases and the J gene lost 2 bases, with 14 bases spanning the gap.

The J gene is TRBJ2-5, the V gene TRBV24-1; D perhaps matches TRBD2 (6 bases). The V gene lost 4 bases and the J gene lost 0 bases, with 17 bases spanning the gap. Per germline, CDR1 KGHDR and CDR2 SFDVKD. CDR3 size: 17 residues. The CDR3 region is CATSDGGGLRYQETQYF. CDR3 DNA: TGTGCCACCAGTGACGGCGGAGGGTTGAGGTACCAAGAGACCCAGTACTTC.

J is TRBJ1-5 and V is TRBV19; TRBD1 matches 9 bases. From germline, CDR1 is LNHDA and CDR2 SQIVND (reference sequence). This CDR3 is 15 amino acids long. V lost 5 bases, J lost 3 bases, and 5 bases stayed unmatched. The DNA for the CDR3 is TGTGCCAGTAGTCATGACAGGGGGAACAATCAGCCCCAGCATTTT. Translation gives CASSHDRGNNQPQHF.

The rearrangement links TRBV5-1 to TRBJ1-1; D might be TRBD1 (6 bases). Trimming removed 0 bases at V and 0 bases at J, with 9 bases between. In germline, CDR1 is SGHRS, CDR2 YFSETQ. CDR3 size: 15 residues. CDR3 residues: CASSLEGVMNTEAFF. CDR3 DNA sequence: TGCGCCAGCAGCTTGGAGGGGGTAATGAACACTGAAGCTTTCTTT. The full variable domain, rest sourced from reference TRBV5-1 and TRBJ1-1, is KAGVTQTPRYLIKTRGQQVTLSCSPISGHRSVSWYQQTPGQGLQFLFEYFSETQRNKGNFPGRFSGRQFSNSRSEMNVSTLELGDSALYLCASSLEGVMNTEAFFGQGTRLTVV.

This clone was counted once. This sequence joins TRBV7-3 and TRBJ2-2; 9 bases fit TRBD2. The trim removed 2 bases at V and 7 bases at J, leaving 8 bases unmatched. The germline CDR1 and CDR2 sequences are SGHTA and FQGTGA. The CDR3 is 16 residues long. This CDR3 is CASSLGGGGAFGELFF. The CDR3 bases are TGTGCCAGCAGCTTAGGTGGCGGGGGGGCCTTCGGGGAGCTGTTTTTT.

CDR3 region: CSVEDLHSGPFSGNTIYF. CDR3 coding DNA: TGCAGCGTTGAAGATCTTCATTCTGGCCCGTTTTCGGGAAACACCATATATTTT. V gene TRBV29-1 combines with J gene TRBJ1-3; D is undetermined. Trimming took off 0 bases at V and 4 bases at J, with 22 bases between the two ends. The V gene's germline CDR1 is SQVTM and CDR2 ANQGSEA. The CDR3 runs 18 residues.

The chain joins TRBV6-2 or TRBV6-3 to TRBJ1-5; D gene ambiguous. The CDR3 has 15 amino acids. The V gene lost 2 bases and the J gene lost 4 bases, with 12 bases spanning the gap. Per germline, CDR1 MNHEY and CDR2 SVGEGT. CDR3 region: CASSYAAGPNQPQHF. CDR3 DNA: TGTGCCAGCAGTTACGCGGCAGGCCCTAATCAGCCCCAGCATTTT.

This clone was recorded once. The chain has TRBV9 and TRBJ1-2; D uncertain. CDR3 size: 14 residues. Per the germline V gene, CDR1 is SGDLS and CDR2 is YYNGEE. V dropped 1 base and J dropped 5 bases, with 12 bases sitting between them. CDR3 sequence reads: CASSVLGGGYGYTF. The CDR3 coding sequence is TGTGCCAGCAGCGTATTGGGAGGTGGATATGGCTACACCTTC. Based on the CDR3 plus reference TRBV9 and TRBJ1-2, the full variable domain is DSGVTQTPKHLITATGQRVTLRCSPRSGDLSVYWYQQSLDQGLQFLIQYYNGEERAKGNILERFSAQQFPDLHSELNLSSLELGDSALYFCASSVLGGGYGYTFGSGTRLTVV.

This chain links TRBV2 with TRBJ2-1; D is ambiguous. The V end was cut by 6 bases, the J end by 6 bases, with 12 bases between. Germline assignment: CDR1 SNHLY and CDR2 FYNNEI. The CDR3 consists of 13 residues. The CDR3 loop reads CASRIYTLNEQFF. CDR3 coding DNA: TGTGCCAGCAGAATCTATACGCTCAATGAGCAGTTCTTC.

The J gene is TRBJ2-1, the V gene TRBV5-6; perhaps TRBD1 as D (6 bases). Per germline, CDR1 SGHDT and CDR2 YYEEEE. This CDR3 is 12 amino acids long. V lost 4 bases and J lost 7, with 9 bases in between. The CDR3 bases are TGTGCCAGCAGCCCACAGGGAAATGAGCAGTTCTTC. This sequence encodes CASSPQGNEQFF.

The rearrangement joins TRBV2 to TRBJ1-1; tentatively, D is TRBD1 (5 bases). Germline V gene lookup returns CDR1 SNHLY and CDR2 FYNNEI. This CDR3 comprises 14 residues. Deletions cut 11 bases from V and 1 base from J, with 17 bases between. DNA for the CDR3: TGTGCCTCCAAAGGGGAGCAGGGGAACACTGAAGCTTTCTTT. Translating gives CASKGEQGNTEAFF.

The chain is built from TRBV4-1 and TRBJ1-1; 9 bases are a match to TRBD1. Germline V gene data show CDR1 as MGHRA and CDR2 as YSYEKL. CDR3 length: 16 residues. The V and J ends lost 1 base and 3 bases, in that order; junction bases with no gene match: 6. For the CDR3, the DNA is TGCGCCAGCAGCCAAGGGGACAGGGTGGAAGACACTGAAGCTTTCTTT. Protein: CASSQGDRVEDTEAFF.

The rearrangement joins TRBV30 to TRBJ2-5; TRBD2 is a possible D gene (5 bases). Germline V lookup: CDR1 GTSNPN, CDR2 SVGIG (reference sequence). This CDR3 is 13 amino acids long. The ends were cut back, 2 bases at V and 5 bases at J, with 12 bases in the middle. The CDR3 region is CAWSTDQRETQYF. The CDR3 DNA reads TGTGCCTGGAGTACGGACCAGCGGGAGACCCAGTACTTC.

The CDR3 loop reads CASSLVASTDTQYF. In DNA, the CDR3 is TGCGCCAGCAGCTTGGTGGCTAGCACAGATACGCAGTATTTT. The chain has TRBV5-1 and TRBJ2-3; the D is unclear. Trimming removed 0 bases from V and 0 bases from J, with 5 bases in between. Germline CDR1 and CDR2: SGHRS and YFSETQ. CDR3 length: 14 amino acids.

This rearrangement joins TRBV25-1 to TRBJ1-6, with 8 bases lining up with TRBD1. Germline loops: CDR1 MGHDK, CDR2 SYGVNS. This CDR3 is 18 amino acids long. Trimming took 5 bases from V and 0 from J; bases not matched to a gene: 9. CDR3 sequence (DNA): TGTGCCAGCAGTCCAGGACAGGGTACGAGCTCCTATAATTCACCCCTCCACTTT. It codes for CASSPGQGTSSYNSPLHF.

V gene TRBV7-8 combines with J gene TRBJ1-1; 7 bases fit TRBD1. With 1 base clipped from V and 8 bases from J, the junction kept 13 bases outside the gene matches. Germline lookup yields CDR1 SGHVS and CDR2 FQNEAQ. There are 16 residues in the CDR3. CDR3 in amino acids: CASSLEVGRGEGEAFF. The CDR3 nucleotides are TGTGCCAGCAGCTTAGAGGTTGGCAGGGGGGAAGGGGAAGCTTTCTTT.

This chain links TRBV28 with TRBJ2-2; 8 bases map to TRBD1. Germline V gene sequence: CDR1 MDHEN, CDR2 SYDVKM. The CDR3 is made up of 16 amino acids. J was trimmed by 4 bases and V by 4 bases; bases with no gene match: 8. The CDR3 DNA sequence: TGTGCCAGCAGTTCCCTGGCCAGGGGGCCCACCGGGGAGCTGTTTTTT. Translation gives CASSSLARGPTGELFF.

The chain combines TRBV6-5 with TRBJ1-2; TRBD1 is a possible D gene (5 bases). Trimming cost V 5 bases and J 4 bases, with 17 bases left between them. Germline V lookup: CDR1 MNHEY, CDR2 SVGAGI. This CDR3 comprises 15 residues. In DNA form, the CDR3 reads TGTGCCAGCAGTCCAGGGCTCTGGAACTTCTATGGCTACACCTTC. Encoded protein: CASSPGLWNFYGYTF.

In this sample, this clone turned up once. The rearrangement joins TRBV5-4 to TRBJ2-3; 9 bases line up with TRBD2. Losses at the gene ends were 0 bases for V and 7 bases for J; bases not matched to a gene: 6. Germline V lookup: CDR1 SGHNT, CDR2 YYREEE (reference sequence). The CDR3 extends over 15 amino acids. CDR3 bases: TGTGCCAGCAGCTTGGTATCTAGCGGGGTGAATACGCAGTATTTT. This encodes CASSLVSSGVNTQYF. The full variable domain, rest sourced from reference TRBV5-4 and TRBJ2-3, is ETGVTQSPTHLIKTRGQQVTLRCSSQSGHNTVSWYQQALGQGPQFIFQYYREEENGRGNFPPRFSGLQFPNYSSELNVNALELDDSALYLCASSLVSSGVNTQYFGPGTRLTVL.

The rearrangement joins TRBV7-2 to TRBJ1-2; 7 bases agree with TRBD1. CDR1 and CDR2 from the germline V gene are SGHTA and FQGNSA. Trimming took 5 bases from V and 3 from J; bases not matched to a gene: 9. There are 15 residues in the CDR3. The chain's CDR3 is CASSARDRGDYGYTF. In DNA form, the CDR3 reads TGTGCCAGCAGCGCCCGGGACAGAGGGGACTATGGCTACACCTTC.

This chain uses TRBV5-1 with TRBJ1-2, with D possibly matching TRBD1 (5 bases). The V end lost 0 bases, the J end lost 4 bases, and 13 bases lay between the germline ends. Germline V lookup: CDR1 SGHRS, CDR2 YFSETQ. This CDR3 has 15 amino acids. The DNA of the CDR3 is TGCGCCAGCAGCTTGGTTACGGGGCCCGTCTATGGCTACACCTTC. It specifies CASSLVTGPVYGYTF.

The chain has TRBV7-9 and TRBJ1-1; D remains ambiguous. Germline loops: CDR1 SEHNR, CDR2 FQNEAQ (reference sequence). V lost 6 bases to trimming and J lost 1 base, with 9 bases between them. The CDR3 length is 13 residues. The CDR3 here is CASSVSGNTEAFF. In nucleotides, the CDR3 is TGTGCCAGCAGTGTTTCAGGGAACACTGAAGCTTTCTTT. The full variable domain, with the rest looked up from reference TRBV7-9 and TRBJ1-1, is DTGVSQNPRHKITKRGQNVTFRCDPISEHNRLYWYRQTLGQGPEFLTYFQNEAQLEKSRLLSDRFSAERPKGSFSTLEIQRTEQGDSAMYLCASSVSGNTEAFFGQGTRLTVV.

V is TRBV29-1 and J is TRBJ1-4, with D uncertain. Germline CDR1 and CDR2: SQVTM and ANQGSEA. The germline V and J ends were trimmed by 4 bases and 6 bases, with 9 bases remaining between them. This CDR3 contains 12 residues. CDR3 amino acids: CSVAGADEKLFF. CDR3 DNA sequence: TGCAGCGTTGCAGGTGCCGATGAAAAACTGTTTTTT.

The V call is TRBV14, the J call TRBJ1-2, with D unclear. The ends were cut back, 4 bases at V and 6 bases at J, with 9 bases in the middle. Germline lookup yields CDR1 SGHDN and CDR2 FVKESK. The CDR3 consists of 12 residues. The CDR3 here is CASSLRDDGYTF. CDR3 sequence (DNA): TGTGCCAGCAGCCTCCGGGATGATGGCTACACCTTC.

V gene TRBV11-3 combines with J gene TRBJ2-1; 7 bases map to TRBD2. The CDR3 contains 15 residues. Per the germline V gene, CDR1 is SGHNT and CDR2 is YENEEA. The J segment lost 6 bases and the V segment lost 0 bases, leaving 5 bases of the junction unmatched. The CDR3 loop is CASSLDAQRGNEQFF. The DNA of the CDR3 is TGTGCCAGCAGCTTAGATGCCCAGCGGGGCAATGAGCAGTTCTTC.

This chain uses TRBV5-1 with TRBJ2-2, with D perhaps matching TRBD2 (5 bases). The ends were cut back, 1 base at V and 0 bases at J, with 10 bases in the middle. Per germline, CDR1 SGHRS and CDR2 YFSETQ. The CDR3 spans 16 residues. DNA of the CDR3: TGCGCCAGCAGCTTGATACGGACTTCGAACACCGGGGAGCTGTTTTTT. It is translated as CASSLIRTSNTGELFF.

The gene calls are TRBV19 and TRBJ1-4, with a tentative D call TRBD1 (5 bases). The V end was cut by 7 bases, the J end by 6 bases, with 15 bases between. The CDR3 consists of 14 residues. The germline V gene has CDR1 LNHDA and CDR2 SQIVND (reference sequence). The CDR3 reads CASNPRGADEKLFF. CDR3 nucleotides: TGTGCCAGTAACCCTCGAGGGGCGGATGAAAAACTGTTTTTT.